This T cell receptor beta chain originates from a study of control samples from healthy donors and cancer patients. The table came from immunoSEQ multiplex PCR; TCRdb's copy has only in-frame clones and leaves some out. The sample contains 75,000 to 90,000 clones, around nine tenths of which appear only once. This CDR3 region has 14 residues. Germline CDR1 and CDR2: MRHNA and SNTAGT. The J segment lost 6 bases and the V segment lost 1 base, leaving 4 bases of the junction unmatched. The sequence was collected from a man aged 50 or older in good health. The chain recombines TRBV6-4 with TRBJ2-7; TRBD1 matches 9 bases. Source material: blood. CDR3 amino acids: CASSDFGTGCEQYF. The DNA for the CDR3 is TGTGCCAGCAGTGACTTTGGGACAGGGTGCGAGCAGTACTTC.